This TCR beta chain was recorded in a study of blood T cell repertoires in COVID-19. Per germline, CDR1 DFQATT and CDR2 SNEGSKA (reference sequence). CDR3 length equals 13 residues. Trimming took 3 bases from V and 4 from J, leaving 10 bases between them. Generated by immunoSEQ multiplex PCR, the TCRdb table keeps only in-frame clones and is missing some. The repertoire consists of about 110,000 clones, with just over 85% occurring once and the leading ten covering 2.4%. The sequenced material came from peripheral blood. The V and J genes are TRBV20-1 and TRBJ2-1; a weak D match, TRBD1 (5 bases). This TCR derives from a human donor in a cohort sampled during active COVID-19. For the CDR3, the DNA is TGCAGTGCTAGTAGTAGGGGTTACAATGAGCAGTTCTTC. This gives the protein CSASSRGYNEQFF.